The 32 T cell receptor beta chains below come from one sample, sequenced in a study of regulatory T cells in long-lasting Graves disease. TCR beta libraries were built with iRepertoire HTBI primers and Arm-PCR of CDR3 regions. TCRdb used MiXCR to reprocess the multiplex PCR reads, holding one entry per CDR3 protein. In the table there are around 360,000 distinct CDR3 sequences, around 15% of which are singletons. The time point: newly diagnosed GD, antithyroid drugs for less than 3 months. The TCR library was made from RNA that had been extracted from PBMCs in TRIzol. This sample also belongs to another study, concerning T cells in Graves' hyperthyroidism and ophthalmopathy.

Material: peripheral blood mononuclear cells (PBMCs), obtained at new diagnosis, from a patient treated with antithyroid drugs. The receptors stem from a woman between 18 and 29 years old with Graves disease.

The sample holds many counts of this clonotype. The chain has TRBV9 and TRBJ2-7; 7 bases fit TRBD1. CDR3 length equals 17 residues. Trimming took 0 bases from V and 4 from J; bases not matched to a gene: 13. Per germline, CDR1 SGDLS and CDR2 YYNGEE. The CDR3 bases are TGTGCCAGCAGCGTAGAGGAATTGGTGACAGGGAGTTACGAGCAGTACTTC. Its translation is CASSVEELVTGSYEQYF.

This clonotype has only a few counts. V usage is TRBV6-1 and J usage is TRBJ1-1; TRBD1 matches 8 bases. CDR1 and CDR2 (germline): MNHNS, SASEGT. The CDR3 contains 12 residues. V dropped 6 bases and J dropped 11; count of bases not matched to a gene: 8. The CDR3 nucleotides are TGTGCCAGCAGAACAGGGGGATTAGGGGCTTTCTTT. Translated, it gives CASRTGGLGAFF.

This clonotype was observed at least ten times. The chain carries TRBV12-3 or TRBV12-4 and TRBJ2-1; D call uncertain. The CDR3 is 13 residues long. The V and J ends lost 3 bases and 7 bases respectively, with 10 bases between them. The chain's CDR3 is CASSFTYENEQFF. CDR3 nucleotide sequence: TGTGCCAGCAGTTTTACGTATGAAAATGAGCAGTTCTTC.

The sample holds many counts of this clonotype. The junction departs from germline at one end; a sequencing error may be responsible. The chain employs TRBV27 and TRBJ2-1, with D possibly TRBD2 on 5 matching bases. Germline V gives CDR1 MNHEY, CDR2 SMNVEV (reference sequence). The CDR3 totals 13 residues. CDR3 sequence: CASSLFGKALKAW. CDR3 DNA sequence: TGTGCCAGCAGTTTATTCGGGAAGGCGCTAAAGGCCTGG.

This clonotype appeared a few times. This CDR3 is CSVEETGYGTEAFF. The CDR3 bases are TGCAGCGTTGAAGAAACAGGTTACGGCACTGAAGCTTTCTTT. The gene calls are TRBV29-1 and TRBJ1-1; perhaps TRBD1 as D (5 bases). The germline gives CDR1 SQVTM, CDR2 ANQGSEA. With 0 bases removed from V and 4 bases from J, the gap between germline ends came to 12 bases. The CDR3 spans 14 residues.

This clonotype has a count of ten or more. DNA for the CDR3: TGTGCCAGCAGCCAAGATGGGGGGGCCTACAATGAGCAGTTCTTC. It yields the protein CASSQDGGAYNEQFF. V gene TRBV3-1 combines with J gene TRBJ2-1, with TRBD2 matching over 7 bases. Losses at the gene ends were 0 bases for V and 2 bases for J; bases not matched to a gene: 1. Germline assignment: CDR1 LGHDT and CDR2 YNNKEL (reference sequence). This CDR3 spans 15 amino acids.

This clonotype was observed many times. A junction end diverges from the germline sequence, so it may reflect a read error. This rearrangement joins TRBV28 to TRBJ2-1, with 8 bases matching TRBD1. The CDR3 covers 12 residues. Per the germline V gene, CDR1 is MDHEN and CDR2 is SYDVKM. The CDR3 spells CASSLPGQVLRF. The DNA of the CDR3 is TGTGCCAGCAGTTTACCGGGACAGGTTCTTCGGTTC.

This clonotype was found many times. The chain couples TRBV30 to TRBJ1-1; D possibly corresponds to TRBD1 (6 bases). This CDR3 contains 13 residues. CDR1 is GTSNPN, CDR2 SVGIG, per germline (reference sequence). V was shortened by 4 bases and J by 1 base, with 10 bases between the two germline ends. This chain's CDR3 is CAWTRTENTEAFF. In nucleotides, the CDR3 is TGTGCCTGGACGCGGACAGAGAACACTGAAGCTTTCTTT.

This clonotype was seen a single time. This may come from a read error, since a much larger clone is one base off. The chain carries TRBV4-1 and TRBJ2-7; a possible D gene is TRBD1 (5 bases). In germline, CDR1 is MGHRA, CDR2 YSYEKL. This CDR3 comprises 15 residues. Between the trimmed V and J ends, which lost 0 bases and 2 bases, there was a span of 11 bases. CDR3 sequence: CASSQERQGTYEQYF. DNA for the CDR3: TGCGCCAGCAGCCAAGAGAGGCAGGGTACCTACGAGCAGTACTTC.

At least ten counts were recorded for this clonotype. The V and J genes are TRBV20-1 and TRBJ2-1; possible D gene TRBD1, 6 bases. V was trimmed by 0 bases and J by 7 bases, leaving 16 bases between them. The CDR3 loop spans 15 amino acids. Germline V gene lookup returns CDR1 DFQATT and CDR2 SNEGSKA (reference sequence). CDR3 sequence reads: CSARERAPRGNEQFF. CDR3 DNA: TGCAGTGCTAGAGAACGGGCCCCCAGGGGAAATGAGCAGTTCTTC.

This clonotype came up many times. This chain joins TRBV12-3 or TRBV12-4 and TRBJ1-5; weak D call: TRBD1 (6 bases). The CDR3 extends over 16 amino acids. Trimming took 1 base from V and 9 from J, leaving 19 bases between them. The DNA for the CDR3 is TGTGCCAGCAGTTTAGATCGGCAACAGGGCGATCGGCCCCAGCATTTT. Amino acids: CASSLDRQQGDRPQHF.

Many counts were recorded for this clonotype. V usage is TRBV18 and J usage is TRBJ2-7; D ambiguous. CDR1 is KGHSH, CDR2 LQKENI, per germline. CDR3 length equals 16 residues. V lost 6 bases and J lost 3, with 21 bases in between. CDR3 loop: CASSQGRSTLNYEQYF. The CDR3 DNA sequence: TGTGCCAGCTCGCAAGGACGGTCCACCCTCAACTACGAGCAGTACTTC.

This clonotype appeared many times. The chain employs TRBV3-1 and TRBJ1-1; D is ambiguous. With 1 base removed from V and 11 bases from J, the gap between germline ends came to 11 bases. Germline assignment: CDR1 LGHDT and CDR2 YNNKEL (reference sequence). CDR3 length equals 12 residues. DNA of the CDR3: TGTGCCAGCAGCCAAGGGGAGTTCCTCGCTTTCTTT. Translation: CASSQGEFLAFF.

This clonotype was recorded many times. The CDR3 sequence: CASTPGQLYGYTF. The CDR3 bases are TGTGCCAGCACGCCCGGACAGCTCTATGGCTACACCTTC. The chain joins TRBV6-1 to TRBJ1-2; D perhaps matches TRBD1 (6 bases). V lost 7 bases and J 4 bases, leaving 13 bases between the germline ends. Germline V gene sequence: CDR1 MNHNS, CDR2 SASEGT. This CDR3 has 13 residues.

This clonotype was counted at least ten times. The V call is TRBV18, the J call TRBJ1-3; 7 bases fit TRBD1. The CDR3 consists of 16 residues. The J segment lost 0 bases and the V segment lost 4 bases, leaving 6 bases of the junction unmatched. The germline CDR1 and CDR2 sequences are KGHSH and LQKENI. This CDR3 is CASSLTRGPSGNTIYF. CDR3 in DNA: TGTGCCAGCTCACTCACGAGGGGGCCCTCTGGAAACACCATATATTTT. The whole variable domain, remainder taken from reference TRBV18 and TRBJ1-3, is NAGVMQNPRHLVRRRGQEARLRCSPMKGHSHVYWYRQLPEEGLKFMVYLQKENIIDESGMPKERFSAEFPKEGPSILRIQQVVRGDSAAYFCASSLTRGPSGNTIYFGEGSWLTVV.

This clonotype was counted many times. This chain links TRBV28 with TRBJ2-7, with 9 nucleotides matching TRBD1. The CDR3 spans 14 residues. Germline CDR1 MDHEN, CDR2 SYDVKM. The trim removed 2 bases at V and 9 bases at J, leaving 8 bases unmatched. CDR3 amino acids: CASSLGTGRGAQYF. The DNA of the CDR3 is TGTGCCAGCAGTTTAGGGACAGGGAGAGGTGCGCAGTACTTC.

This clonotype was picked up many times. This chain links TRBV28 with TRBJ2-1; the match to TRBD1 covers 8 bases. From germline, CDR1 is MDHEN and CDR2 SYDVKM. Trimming took 5 bases from V and 0 from J; bases not matched to a gene: 12. The CDR3 is made up of 18 amino acids. The CDR3 here is CASSPFDRGASSYNEQFF. DNA of the CDR3: TGTGCCAGCAGTCCGTTTGACAGGGGCGCTAGCTCCTACAATGAGCAGTTCTTC.

This clonotype came up once. At one of its ends the junction is not consistent with the germline gene, which may arise from a read error. This chain uses TRBV12-3 or TRBV12-4 with TRBJ1-4; unclear D gene. There are 15 residues in the CDR3. The CDR3 is CASSPSGRVKEKLSF. For the CDR3, the DNA is TGTGCCAGCAGTCCTAGCGGGAGGGTGAAGGAAAAACTGTCTTTT.

This clonotype was counted at least ten times. The rearrangement uses TRBV6-1 and TRBJ2-2, with 9 positions matching TRBD2. Germline values: CDR1 MNHNS, CDR2 SASEGT. J was trimmed by 8 bases and V by 4 bases; bases with no gene match: 11. CDR3 length: 16 amino acids. This chain's CDR3 is CASSALGTSYAGELFF. DNA of the CDR3: TGTGCCAGCAGTGCCCTTGGGACTAGCTATGCAGGGGAGCTGTTTTTT.

Turning to this clonotype: The conserved phenylalanine or tryptophan is not found at the CDR3 terminus, so this likely reflects a read error. This chain uses TRBV2 with TRBJ1-6, with D maybe TRBD1 (6 bases). From germline, CDR1 is SNHLY and CDR2 FYNNEI. V was shortened by 2 bases and J by 4 bases, with 6 bases between the two germline ends. CDR3 length: 14 amino acids. The CDR3 reads CASSETGYNSPLHS. CDR3 bases: TGTGCCAGCAGTGAAACAGGGTATAATTCACCCCTCCACTCT.

J is TRBJ1-2 and V is TRBV4-2; D gene ambiguous. This CDR3 is built from 17 residues. V was trimmed by 4 bases and J by 0 bases, leaving 18 bases between them. CDR1 LGHNA and CDR2 YNFKEQ come from the germline V gene. In DNA, the CDR3 is TGTGCCAGCAGCCTCGACCTTCCCCCAGCGACTAACTATGGCTACACCTTC. Translating it yields CASSLDLPPATNYGYTF.

In its sample, this clonotype was seen many times. The genes are TRBV11-2 and TRBJ2-3; 7 nucleotides agree with TRBD2. V lost 1 base to trimming and J lost 0 bases; unmatched junction nucleotides: 4. Germline values: CDR1 SGHAT, CDR2 FQNNGV. CDR3 length equals 16 residues. Here the CDR3 reads CASSLGWRESTDTQYF. Written as DNA, the CDR3 is TGTGCCAGCAGCTTAGGGTGGCGGGAGAGCACAGATACGCAGTATTTT.

The sample holds a few counts of this clonotype. This chain uses TRBV29-1 with TRBJ2-7, with TRBD1 matching 7 bases. Germline V gene lookup returns CDR1 SQVTM and CDR2 ANQGSEA. The CDR3 is made up of 15 amino acids. The V gene end was trimmed by 0 bases and the J gene end by 7 bases; junction bases not matched to a gene: 12. The CDR3 DNA is TGCAGCGTTGAAGATCACAGGGGCATTCACGGGGAGCAGTACTTC. This gives the protein CSVEDHRGIHGEQYF.

This clonotype has ten or more counts. The chain carries TRBV20-1 and TRBJ2-2; 13 nucleotides line up with TRBD2. Germline V gives CDR1 DFQATT, CDR2 SNEGSKA (reference sequence). CDR3 length equals 15 residues. The V segment lost 6 bases and the J segment 1 base; nucleotides outside the gene matches: 2. CDR3 DNA sequence: TGCAGTGCCGGGACTAGCGGGATGAACACCGGGGAGCTGTTTTTT. Its protein is CSAGTSGMNTGELFF.

This clonotype was detected only a few times. V gene TRBV12-5 combines with J gene TRBJ1-2; tentative D call: TRBD1 (5 bases). The CDR3 has 13 amino acids. V gave up 2 bases and J gave up 8 bases, with 12 bases separating them. Germline V gene sequence: CDR1 LGHNT, CDR2 FRNRAP. As DNA, the CDR3 is TGTGCTAGTGGTTTGTCCGGGGGGGGAGGCTACACCTTC. This translates into CASGLSGGGGYTF.

In regard to this clonotype: A read error may be the cause here, since a much bigger clone is one base away. The gene calls are TRBV7-3 and TRBJ2-3, with D possibly matching TRBD1 (5 bases). The last part of the DNA fits TRBJ1-5 better; the J call may be wrong. Germline CDR1 is SGHTA and CDR2 is FQGTGA. This CDR3 contains 14 residues. The CDR3 region is CASSSGTYTDTQHF. CDR3 bases: TGTGCCAGCAGCTCTGGGACGTACACAGATACGCAGCATTTT.

This clonotype was recorded at least ten times. In DNA form, the CDR3 reads TGCAGTGCTTTCCTGACTAGCGGGAGTTCCGAGCAGTACTTC. Encoded protein: CSAFLTSGSSEQYF. The chain recombines TRBV20-1 with TRBJ2-7, with TRBD2 matching over 12 bases. Trimming removed 5 bases from V and 6 bases from J; junction bases left unmatched: 8. The length of the CDR3 is 14 residues. The germline gives CDR1 DFQATT, CDR2 SNEGSKA (reference sequence).

V is TRBV28 and J is TRBJ1-5; no firm D call. V was cut by 10 bases and J by 3 bases, with 13 bases left in between. The germline V gene has CDR1 MDHEN and CDR2 SYDVKM. The CDR3 extends over 13 amino acids. CDR3 region: CATEKDYNQPQHF. The CDR3 DNA sequence: TGTGCCACAGAGAAGGACTACAATCAGCCCCAGCATTTT.

This clonotype was detected ten times or more. V and J are TRBV7-2 and TRBJ2-3; unclear D gene. Trimming took off 3 bases at V and 2 bases at J, with 15 bases between the two ends. This CDR3 has 16 amino acids. Looked up from germline, CDR1 is SGHTA and CDR2 is FQGNSA. The DNA for the CDR3 is TGTGCCAGCAGCTTGGACCCGGTAGCCCTCACAGATACGCAGTATTTT. Encoded protein: CASSLDPVALTDTQYF.

This clonotype appeared many times. The chain carries TRBV27 and TRBJ2-5, with 10 bases lining up with TRBD1. Trimming at V came to 6 bases and at J to 1 base, leaving 5 bases not matched to a gene. Germline CDR1 reads MNHEY; CDR2 reads SMNVEV (reference sequence). This CDR3 has 15 amino acids. This chain's CDR3 is CASRDRDRGQETQYF. The CDR3 nucleotides are TGTGCCAGCAGAGACCGGGACAGGGGCCAAGAGACCCAGTACTTC.

This clonotype showed up just a few times. This sequence joins TRBV12-3 or TRBV12-4 and TRBJ1-2; D might be TRBD1 (6 bases). CDR3 length equals 15 residues. The germline V and J ends were trimmed by 5 bases and 4 bases, with 17 bases remaining between them. The CDR3 reads CASSRTGIFSYGYTF. CDR3 DNA: TGTGCCAGCAGTCGAACAGGGATCTTTAGCTATGGCTACACCTTC.

The chain links TRBV20-1 to TRBJ2-1, with 7 bases matching TRBD2. This CDR3 is 13 amino acids long. With V trimmed by 6 bases and J by 8 bases, 10 bases remained unmatched. The germline V gene encodes CDR1 DFQATT and CDR2 SNEGSKA (reference sequence). CDR3 region: CSALIGGLDEQFF. Here the CDR3 DNA reads TGCAGTGCCCTTATCGGGGGGTTGGATGAGCAGTTCTTC.